The 23 T cell receptor beta chains below all came from one sample that was sequenced in a study of CD8 T cells in ankylosing spondylitis. Study-level points and caveats: Blood of patients with ankylosing spondylitis appeared to be characterized by a TCR beta motif of about 8 highly homologous variants.

These receptors have no known antigen. A single record per CDR3 protein comes from TCRdb applying MiXCR to the 5' RACE reads. The sample yields under 250,000 distinct CDR3 sequences, approximately 7.3% seen once. Sequences were obtained from blood, either unsorted or a sorted T cell fraction (not recorded which). The receptors here all came from a male donor with ankylosing spondylitis.

This clonotype was observed at least ten times. The chain joins TRBV12-3 or TRBV12-4 to TRBJ2-1, with a weak D call TRBD1 (7 bases). The CDR3 extends over 10 amino acids. Trimming shortened V by 8 bases and J by 12 bases, and 11 bases separated the two germline ends. The CDR3 loop reads CASSGGWQFF. The CDR3 nucleotides read TGTGCCAGCTCAGGGGGGTGGCAGTTCTTC.

This clonotype was seen ten or more times. The J gene is TRBJ2-7, the V gene TRBV7-9; D is uncertain. Germline V gene sequence: CDR1 SEHNR, CDR2 FQNEAQ (reference sequence). Trimming stripped 5 bases from V and 6 bases from J, with 8 bases between. This CDR3 has 11 residues. CDR3 residues: CASSDLGEQYF. The CDR3 DNA sequence: TGTGCCAGCAGCGACCTGGGCGAGCAGTACTTC. Together with reference TRBV7-9 and TRBJ2-7, the CDR3 gives the full variable domain: DTGVSQNPRHKITKRGQNVTFRCDPISEHNRLYWYRQTLGQGPEFLTYFQNEAQLEKSRLLSDRFSAERPKGSFSTLEIQRTEQGDSAMYLCASSDLGEQYFGPGTRLTVT.

This clonotype was seen at least ten times. This sequence joins TRBV27 and TRBJ2-7; the match to TRBD1 covers 7 bases. The CDR3 sequence is 14 residues long. V lost 5 bases, J lost 3 bases, and 7 bases stayed unmatched. Germline V CDR1 and CDR2: MNHEY, SMNVEV (reference sequence). The CDR3 spells CASSPRQGNYEQYF. CDR3 nucleotide sequence: TGTGCCAGCAGTCCCCGACAGGGAAACTACGAGCAGTACTTC.

At least ten counts were recorded for this clonotype. The chain couples TRBV11-2 to TRBJ2-1, with a possible D match to TRBD2 (6 bases). Looked up from germline, CDR1 is SGHAT and CDR2 is FQNNGV. CDR3 length: 17 amino acids. V lost 0 bases to trimming and J lost 5 bases, with 17 bases between them. The CDR3 sequence: CASSLEWRALGHNEQFF. The DNA for the CDR3 is TGTGCCAGCAGCTTAGAATGGAGGGCCCTTGGGCACAATGAGCAGTTCTTC.

At least ten counts were recorded for this clonotype. The chain recombines TRBV11-2 with TRBJ1-2; 8 nucleotides line up with TRBD1. Germline trimming cut 1 base from V and 8 bases from J; bases unmatched to any gene: 9. The germline V gene has CDR1 SGHAT and CDR2 FQNNGV. This CDR3 spans 15 amino acids. CDR3 sequence: CASSLGIGQGVGYTF. The CDR3 coding sequence is TGTGCCAGCAGCTTAGGAATCGGACAGGGTGTAGGCTACACCTTC.

This clonotype appeared many times. The J gene is TRBJ2-7, the V gene TRBV4-3; D uncertain. This CDR3 is built from 15 residues. CDR1 and CDR2 (germline): LGHNA, YSLEER. Trimming stripped 0 bases from V and 3 bases from J, with 12 bases between. The CDR3 protein is CASSQDMDGFYEQYF. As DNA, the CDR3 is TGCGCCAGCAGCCAAGATATGGACGGTTTCTACGAGCAGTACTTC.

There are many counts of this clonotype. The genes are TRBV5-1 and TRBJ2-7; D assignment may be TRBD1 or TRBD2 (5 bases each). Between the trimmed V and J ends, which lost 0 bases and 2 bases, there was a span of 9 bases. The CDR3 is 14 amino acids. Germline V lookup: CDR1 SGHRS, CDR2 YFSETQ. This chain's CDR3 is CASSLGDPTYEQYF. The CDR3 nucleotides read TGCGCCAGCAGCTTGGGGGACCCCACCTACGAGCAGTACTTC.

This clonotype has a handful of counts. The chain links TRBV6-1 to TRBJ2-3; 9 bases agree with TRBD1. Germline V gene lookup returns CDR1 MNHNS and CDR2 SASEGT. V shed 7 bases and J 0 bases; nucleotides not matched to a gene: 14. This CDR3 is 18 amino acids long. The CDR3 region has the DNA TGTGCCAGCATTCCTACGGCACCGGGACAGGGAAGCACAGATACGCAGTATTTT. This encodes CASIPTAPGQGSTDTQYF.

J is TRBJ2-7 and V is TRBV12-3 or TRBV12-4; no clear D. The CDR3 is 13 residues long. Trimming left V 7 bases short and J 6 bases short, with 16 bases between. The chain's CDR3 is CASIFGHPAEQYF. For the CDR3, the DNA is TGTGCCAGCATTTTCGGTCATCCCGCCGAGCAGTACTTC.

The V and J genes are TRBV10-1 and TRBJ2-1; 11 positions agree with TRBD2. Germline V gene sequence: CDR1 WNHNN, CDR2 SYGVQD (reference sequence). V shed 4 bases and J 1 base; nucleotides not matched to a gene: 6. The CDR3 covers 17 residues. The CDR3 DNA follows: TGCGCCAGCAGTGGGCTAGCGGGAGGATTTTCCTACAATGAGCAGTTCTTC. Its protein is CASSGLAGGFSYNEQFF.

This clonotype was seen a few times. The chain has TRBV6-1 and TRBJ2-1; unclear D gene. The CDR3 extends over 15 amino acids. The V and J ends lost 6 bases and 7 bases respectively, with 19 bases between them. Germline V gene sequence: CDR1 MNHNS, CDR2 SASEGT. CDR3 region: CASREQLVLWNEQFF. The CDR3 region has the DNA TGTGCCAGCAGGGAGCAATTAGTACTTTGGAATGAGCAGTTCTTC.

The J gene is TRBJ1-1, the V gene TRBV4-3, with D uncertain. V was trimmed by 0 bases and J by 4 bases, leaving 12 bases between them. From germline, CDR1 is LGHNA and CDR2 YSLEER. The CDR3 covers 15 residues. Here the CDR3 reads CASSQDRAGSTEAFF. CDR3 DNA sequence: TGCGCCAGCAGCCAAGATCGGGCGGGCAGCACTGAAGCTTTCTTT.

This clonotype was counted ten times or more. The V call is TRBV15, the J call TRBJ2-7; the D call may be TRBD1 or TRBD2 (5 bases each). The CDR3 runs 14 residues. V was trimmed by 3 bases and J by 7 bases, leaving 16 bases between them. Germline loops: CDR1 LNHNV, CDR2 YYDKDF (reference sequence). Here the CDR3 reads CATSRGRTLFEQYF. The CDR3 DNA reads as TGTGCCACCAGCAGGGGACGGACCCTTTTTGAGCAGTACTTC.

This clonotype came up a few times. The chain is built from TRBV20-1 and TRBJ2-7; D is unclear. Germline V gene data show CDR1 as DFQATT and CDR2 as SNEGSKA (reference sequence). V lost 3 bases and J 0 bases, leaving 6 bases between the germline ends. The length of the CDR3 is 12 residues. The CDR3 spells CSARTSSYEQYF. The CDR3 DNA follows: TGCAGTGCTAGGACCAGCTCCTACGAGCAGTACTTC.

In its sample, this clonotype was seen many times. The chain carries TRBV27 and TRBJ2-7; D is perhaps TRBD1 (5 bases). Trimming pared 5 bases from V and 5 bases from J, leaving 13 bases between. This CDR3 has 13 residues. Germline V gene sequence: CDR1 MNHEY, CDR2 SMNVEV (reference sequence). The CDR3, as DNA: TGTGCCAGCAGTACTTGGGGCGGCCACGAGCAGTACTTC. Translated, it gives CASSTWGGHEQYF.

This clonotype was counted ten times or more. V usage is TRBV7-9 and J usage is TRBJ1-2, with 9 bases identical to TRBD1. Looked up from germline, CDR1 is SEHNR and CDR2 is FQNEAQ (reference sequence). This CDR3 spans 17 amino acids. The V and J ends lost 4 bases and 2 bases, in that order; junction bases with no gene match: 11. The CDR3: CASSYFNPGQGNYGYTF. CDR3 nucleotides: TGTGCCAGCAGCTACTTCAACCCCGGACAGGGGAACTATGGCTACACCTTC. The full variable domain, with the rest looked up from reference TRBV7-9 and TRBJ1-2, is DTGVSQNPRHKITKRGQNVTFRCDPISEHNRLYWYRQTLGQGPEFLTYFQNEAQLEKSRLLSDRFSAERPKGSFSTLEIQRTEQGDSAMYLCASSYFNPGQGNYGYTFGSGTRLTVV.

There are a few counts of this clonotype. The chain couples TRBV28 to TRBJ2-7, with D perhaps TRBD1 (6 bases). The CDR3 covers 15 residues. V lost 5 bases and J lost 2, with 16 bases in between. CDR1 is MDHEN, CDR2 SYDVKM, per germline. The CDR3 DNA is TGTGCCAGCAGTACACCCCGACAGGTCCCCTACGAGCAGTACTTC. This translates into CASSTPRQVPYEQYF.

This chain joins TRBV12-3 or TRBV12-4 and TRBJ2-7, with 8 bases matching TRBD2. With V trimmed by 4 bases and J by 1 base, 3 bases remained unmatched. The CDR3 runs to 14 residues. CDR3 region: CASSWGGRSYEQYF. The CDR3, as DNA: TGTGCCAGCAGTTGGGGCGGGAGGTCCTACGAGCAGTACTTC.

This clonotype has at least ten counts. The chain joins TRBV7-8 to TRBJ2-3, with a possible D match to TRBD2 (6 bases). V was clipped by 8 bases and J by 2 bases, with 11 bases between them. This CDR3 region has 13 residues. In germline, CDR1 is SGHVS, CDR2 FQNEAQ. The CDR3 is CASRRGNTDTQYF. CDR3 nucleotides: TGTGCCAGCCGGCGGGGAAACACAGATACGCAGTATTTT.

This clonotype was detected many times. The rearrangement uses TRBV10-2 and TRBJ1-1, with 9 bases identical to TRBD1. Germline V gene sequence: CDR1 WSHSY, CDR2 SAAADI. CDR3 length equals 14 residues. V lost 6 bases and J lost 5; bases outside the gene matches: 7. The CDR3 loop is CASRGDRASTEAFF. CDR3 in DNA: TGCGCCAGCAGAGGGGACAGGGCGTCTACTGAAGCTTTCTTT.

The rearrangement joins TRBV24-1 to TRBJ2-7; weak D call: TRBD1 (6 bases). CDR3 size: 13 residues. V lost 4 bases to trimming and J lost 6 bases, with 12 bases between them. Germline V lookup: CDR1 KGHDR, CDR2 SFDVKD. The CDR3 is CATSDRTGSEQYF. DNA for the CDR3: TGTGCCACCAGTGACCGTACAGGGTCCGAGCAGTACTTC.

The rearrangement links TRBV18 to TRBJ2-5; TRBD2 agrees at 9 bases. CDR1 and CDR2 (germline): KGHSH, LQKENI. The CDR3 has 15 amino acids. The trim removed 4 bases at V and 2 bases at J, leaving 5 bases unmatched. DNA for the CDR3: TGTGCCAGCTCACGGTCAGCGGGAGGTCAAGAGACCCAGTACTTC. This encodes CASSRSAGGQETQYF. Supplemented by reference TRBV18 and TRBJ2-5, the full variable domain reads NAGVMQNPRHLVRRRGQEARLRCSPMKGHSHVYWYRQLPEEGLKFMVYLQKENIIDESGMPKERFSAEFPKEGPSILRIQQVVRGDSAAYFCASSRSAGGQETQYFGPGTRLLVL.

At least ten counts were recorded for this clonotype. This rearrangement joins TRBV7-9 to TRBJ1-2; TRBD1 aligns across 10 bases. The CDR3 length is 13 residues. In germline, CDR1 is SEHNR, CDR2 FQNEAQ (reference sequence). The CDR3 DNA sequence: TGTGCGGTCGAGACAGGGGGCGCCTATGGCTACACCTTC. It yields the protein CAVETGGAYGYTF.